Listed below are T cell receptor beta chains from one sample, sequenced in a study of shared clonotypes between healthy human individuals. Here immunoSEQ multiplex PCR was the method, and the copy in TCRdb shows in-frame clones only, minus some. The data show 2 million to 2.5 million clones, with over 90% seen just once and about 0.39% held by the top ten. Sequencing was carried out using naive CD4+ T cells from PBMCs. Receptor source: a man aged 18 to 30 in good health. Some clones in this sample may be carry-over from other donors' samples. Each CDR3 is given with its conserved first and last residue. The D gene is left open where the match is weak. Not all rows give a size; the values are once, few, many and, for expanded clones, a class.

v_call,j_call,cdr3_length,d_call,clone_size,cdr3_aa,cdr3_nt
TRBV19,TRBJ2-1,16,-,-,CASSMWADALYNEQFF,TGTGCCAGTAGTATGTGGGCGGACGCTCTTTACAATGAGCAGTTCTTC
TRBV28,TRBJ2-7,17,-,once,CASSFRRGDPTFREQYF,TGTGCCAGCAGTTTTCGCAGGGGCGATCCTACTTTCAGGGAGCAGTACTTC
TRBV5-4,TRBJ1-1,15,-,-,CASSGPGQPLAVAFF,TGTGCCAGCAGCGGACCGGGACAACCCTTGGCTGTGGCTTTCTTT
TRBV5-1,TRBJ1-1,15,-,-,CASSLGFGGNTEAFF,TGCGCCAGCAGCTTGGGGTTCGGGGGGAACACTGAAGCTTTCTTT
TRBV18,TRBJ1-2,12,-,once,CASSPTNYGYTF,TGTGCCAGCTCACCGACTAACTATGGCTACACCTTC
TRBV7-2,TRBJ2-7,15,TRBD2,-,CASSLTSGGAYEQYF,TGTGCCAGCAGCCTCACTAGCGGTGGGGCTTACGAGCAGTACTTC
TRBV29-1,TRBJ1-1,14,-,-,CSVESSGLNTEAFF,TGCAGCGTTGAAAGTTCGGGCCTAAACACTGAAGCTTTCTTT
TRBV18,TRBJ1-3,14,-,-,CASSPLRSGNTIYF,TGTGCCAGTTCACCACTCAGATCTGGAAACACCATATATTTT
TRBV6-5,TRBJ2-7,11,-,-,CASSYFNEQYF,TGTGCCAGCAGTTACTTCAACGAGCAGTACTTC
TRBV2,TRBJ1-1,14,TRBD1,-,CASSTTGGGTEAFF,TGTGCCAGCAGTACGACAGGGGGAGGCACTGAAGCTTTCTTT
TRBV15,TRBJ2-1,16,-,-,CATSRQGGDTYNEQFF,TGTGCCACCAGTCGGCAGGGCGGGGACACCTACAATGAGCAGTTCTTC
TRBV7-9,TRBJ2-6,16,-,-,CASSLELSSGANVLTF,TGTGCCAGCAGCTTAGAGTTAAGCTCTGGGGCCAACGTCCTGACTTTC
TRBV5-1,TRBJ1-1,17,TRBD1,-,CASSPRTGGAGGTEAFF,TGCGCCAGCAGCCCACGGACAGGGGGCGCGGGAGGCACTGAAGCTTTCTTT
TRBV5-4,TRBJ2-5,14,-,-,CASSDPRDRETQYF,TGTGCCAGCAGCGATCCGCGGGACCGGGAGACCCAGTACTTC
TRBV28,TRBJ1-1,13,TRBD1,few,CASSAGGNTEAFF,TGTGCCAGCAGTGCAGGGGGGAACACTGAAGCTTTCTTT
TRBV6-6,TRBJ1-2,16,TRBD1,-,CASSRVGDRGPDGYTF,TGTGCCAGCAGTAGGGTCGGGGACAGGGGGCCCGATGGCTACACCTTC
TRBV9,TRBJ1-1,13,-,-,CASSNRERTEAFF,TGTGCCAGCAGCAATAGGGAGCGCACTGAAGCTTTCTTT
TRBV6-5,TRBJ1-2,13,-,few,CASSYRANYGYTF,TGTGCCAGCAGTTACAGGGCTAACTATGGCTACACCTTC
TRBV30,TRBJ1-5,14,-,-,CAWSSGTLNQPQHF,TGTGCCTGGAGTTCCGGGACACTCAATCAGCCCCAGCATTTT